The next 10 T cell receptor beta chains were all read from a single sample in a study of blood T cell repertoires in COVID-19. Clones were read by immunoSEQ multiplex PCR, and TCRdb kept only the in-frame ones, dropping some. The sample yields about 180,000 clones, roughly 81% seen once. Sequenced sample: peripheral blood. Receptors originate from a woman aged 80 or over with COVID-19, enrolled during active disease.

The chain employs TRBV18 and TRBJ1-1, with D possibly being TRBD1 (5 bases). Germline CDR1 KGHSH, CDR2 LQKENI. The CDR3 runs to 13 residues. Trimming shortened V by 3 bases and J by 3 bases, and 8 bases separated the two germline ends. CDR3 protein: CASSPRGDTEAFF. DNA for the CDR3: TGTGCCAGCTCACCTCGGGGGGACACTGAAGCTTTCTTT.

This clone was seen only once. The chain couples TRBV2 to TRBJ2-5; TRBD2 matches 15 bases. The length of the CDR3 is 15 residues. The V segment lost 8 bases and the J segment 4 bases; nucleotides outside the gene matches: 5. Per the germline V gene, CDR1 is SNHLY and CDR2 is FYNNEI. The CDR3 protein is CASGGLAGGSETQYF. The CDR3 region has the DNA TGTGCCAGCGGTGGACTAGCGGGAGGGTCAGAGACCCAGTACTTC. Based on the CDR3 plus reference TRBV2 and TRBJ2-5, the full variable domain is EPEVTQTPSHQVTQMGQEVILRCVPISNHLYFYWYRQILGQKVEFLVSFYNNEISEKSEIFDDQFSVERPDGSNFTLKIRSTKLEDSAMYFCASGGLAGGSETQYFGPGTRLLVL.

The chain has TRBV2 and TRBJ2-1; tentatively, D is TRBD1 (6 bases). Germline V gene data show CDR1 as SNHLY and CDR2 as FYNNEI. CDR3 size: 13 residues. Trimming stripped 4 bases from V and 5 bases from J, with 9 bases between. The CDR3 loop is CASSANRDNEQFF. Here the CDR3 DNA reads TGTGCCAGCAGTGCGAACAGGGACAATGAGCAGTTCTTC.

V gene TRBV4-1 combines with J gene TRBJ2-1; 8 bases are shared with TRBD1. The CDR3 is 17 residues long. Germline CDR1 MGHRA, CDR2 YSYEKL. Trimming took 2 bases from V and 0 from J; bases not matched to a gene: 6. The CDR3 sequence is CASSQLPGQGSYNEQFF. The CDR3 DNA follows: TGCGCCAGCAGCCAACTCCCAGGACAGGGCTCCTACAATGAGCAGTTCTTC.

This chain links TRBV11-2 with TRBJ2-2; no clear D. The CDR3 runs 14 residues. Trimming took 4 bases from V and 6 from J, leaving 12 bases between them. The V gene's germline CDR1 is SGHAT and CDR2 FQNNGV. The CDR3 DNA is TGTGCCAGCAGCTACCGACTTGTCTCCGGGGAGCTGTTTTTT. Its translation is CASSYRLVSGELFF. The full variable domain, with the rest looked up from reference TRBV11-2 and TRBJ2-2, is EAGVAQSPRYKIIEKRQSVAFWCNPISGHATLYWYQQILGQGPKLLIQFQNNGVVDDSQLPKDRFSAERLKGVDSTLKIQPAKLEDSAVYLCASSYRLVSGELFFGEGSRLTVL.

This rearrangement joins TRBV28 to TRBJ2-2, with a possible D match to TRBD2 (5 bases). Germline CDR1 and CDR2: MDHEN and SYDVKM. With 3 bases removed from V and 4 bases from J, the gap between germline ends came to 9 bases. The CDR3 is made up of 14 amino acids. The CDR3, as DNA: TGTGCCAGCAGTTTTTCCGCGGGCACCGGGGAGCTGTTTTTT. Translating it yields CASSFSAGTGELFF.

The CDR3: CASSLGGHYEQYF. The DNA of the CDR3 is TGTGCCAGCAGCTTAGGGGGGCACTACGAGCAGTACTTC. This chain connects TRBV11-3 to TRBJ2-7, with a possible D match to TRBD1 (6 bases). Germline V lookup: CDR1 SGHNT, CDR2 YENEEA. Trimming left V 1 base short and J 3 bases short, with 7 bases between. This CDR3 contains 13 residues.

This chain connects TRBV6-6 to TRBJ1-2; no clear D. The CDR3 consists of 13 residues. V was shortened by 5 bases and J by 0 bases, with 7 bases between the two germline ends. The germline V gene has CDR1 MNHNY and CDR2 SVGAGI (reference sequence). In DNA form, the CDR3 reads TGTGCCAGCAGTGAGAGGGCTAACTATGGCTACACCTTC. It is translated as CASSERANYGYTF.

This chain connects TRBV5-1 to TRBJ1-1, with D perhaps matching TRBD1 (5 bases). V dropped 3 bases and J dropped 5 bases, with 17 bases sitting between them. CDR1 is SGHRS and CDR2 is YFSETQ in the germline V gene. CDR3 length: 15 residues. In DNA form, the CDR3 reads TGCGCCAGCAGCTGGACGGGGCCGGGGGGGACTGAAGCTTTCTTT. Amino acids: CASSWTGPGGTEAFF.

The rearrangement links TRBV7-6 to TRBJ2-2, with a weak D call TRBD1 (7 bases). Germline V CDR1 and CDR2: SGHVS, FNYEAQ. V lost 5 bases, J lost 3 bases, and 16 bases lay in between. There are 16 residues in the CDR3. CDR3 amino acids: CASSQRQGGDTGELFF. The CDR3 DNA reads TGTGCCAGCAGCCAACGTCAGGGGGGCGACACCGGGGAGCTGTTTTTT.